This T cell receptor beta chain comes out of a study of early T cells in non-severe SARS-CoV-2 infection. Separate cDNA molecules each had unique molecular identifiers attached to them. TCRdb reprocessed the 5' RACE reads with MiXCR, giving one entry per CDR3 protein. In the table there are about 46,000 distinct CDR3 sequences, more than 4.5% of which are singletons. The V end was cut by 3 bases, the J end by 0 bases, with 13 bases between. Germline V gene lookup returns CDR1 DFQATT and CDR2 SNEGSKA (reference sequence). CDR3 length: 15 residues. This clonotype was counted many times. The J gene is TRBJ2-3, the V gene TRBV20-1, with D tentatively TRBD1 or TRBD2 (6 bases each). The sequence derives from an adult who was a healthcare worker with PCR-confirmed SARS-CoV-2 infection or an uninfected control (not recorded which). The sample in question was whole blood, obtained at baseline. CDR3 amino acids: CSASPTGTSTDTQYF. In DNA, the CDR3 is TGCAGTGCTAGCCCTACAGGGACTAGCACAGATACGCAGTATTTT.